The rows below give T cell receptor beta chains drawn from one sample of a study of blood T cell repertoires in COVID-19. Some clones are missing from TCRdb's copy, which holds only in-frame ones; the method was immunoSEQ multiplex PCR. The sample carries tens of thousands of clones, more than 70% recorded once. Source material: peripheral blood. The source is a human donor in a cohort sampled during active COVID-19. The donor label of this sample is uncertain. Both conserved end residues are part of each CDR3. A D gene is named only where the DNA matches it firmly. A row's size may be missing; if present it is once, few, many or a size class.

CASSEARLRQPQHF	TGTGCCAGCAGTGAAGCTAGACTAAGGCAGCCCCAGCATTTT	-	TRBV6-1	-	TRBJ1-5
CASSLRTGEVFGGELFF	TGTGCCAGCAGCTTACGGACAGGGGAGGTTTTCGGCGGGGAGCTGTTTTTT	-	TRBV21-1	-	TRBJ2-2
CASNSLQGAGTGELFF	TGTGCCAGTAATTCCTTACAGGGGGCGGGCACCGGGGAGCTGTTTTTT	TRBD1	TRBV19	once	TRBJ2-2
CAISDRLAAPYNEQFF	TGTGCCATCAGTGACCGACTAGCGGCGCCTTACAATGAGCAGTTCTTC	TRBD2	TRBV10-3	-	TRBJ2-1
CASFRGANTGELFF	TGTGCCAGCTTTCGGGGGGCGAACACCGGGGAGCTGTTTTTT	TRBD2	TRBV7-9	-	TRBJ2-2
CASRWTGSNQPQHF	TGTGCCAGCAGATGGACAGGGAGCAATCAGCCCCAGCATTTT	TRBD1	TRBV28	once	TRBJ1-5
CAIAPSGRAGEQYF	TGTGCCATTGCCCCTAGCGGGAGGGCCGGGGAGCAGTATTTT	TRBD2	TRBV10-3	-	TRBJ2-3
CASSPLLAGVYGELFF	TGTGCCAGTAGTCCGTTACTAGCGGGAGTCTACGGGGAGCTGTTTTTT	TRBD2	TRBV19	-	TRBJ2-2
CASSPPGGSADTQYF	TGTGCCAGCAGCCCCCCTGGCGGGAGTGCAGATACGCAGTATTTT	TRBD2	TRBV5-4	-	TRBJ2-3
CASSNRGIYGYTF	TGTGCCAGCAGTAACAGGGGGATCTATGGCTACACCTTC	TRBD1	TRBV6-6	-	TRBJ1-2
CASSPGQGGETQYF	TGTGCCAGCAGTCCAGGACAGGGAGGGGAGACCCAGTACTTC	-	TRBV2	-	TRBJ2-5
CAWSVRGRLNTIYF	TGTGCCTGGAGTGTACGGGGGAGGTTAAACACCATATATTTT	-	TRBV30	-	TRBJ1-3
CASSLRGGGYTEAFF	TGTGCCAGCAGCTTAAGGGGGGGCGGATACACTGAAGCTTTCTTT	-	TRBV7-3	-	TRBJ1-1
CASSPGFRNEKLFF	TGTGCCAGCAGCCCAGGGTTCAGGAATGAAAAACTGTTTTTT	-	TRBV7-2	-	TRBJ1-4